Each of the 18 T cell receptor beta chains below was sequenced from the same sample in a study of human T cells and chemical hapten exposure. Time point indicated: patch test 1, 2 weeks after DPC sensitization. Documented treatment: therapeutic diphenylcyclopropenone sensitization with weekly scalp DPC. TCRdb reprocessed the RACE reads via MiXCR and lists one record per CDR3 protein. The data show 350,000 or so distinct CDR3 sequences, with around 7% seen just once and roughly 8% held by the top ten. The source was whole blood, collected in connection with sensitization to the hapten diphenylcyclopropenone (DPC). The source of these receptors is a woman aged 18-29 years with alopecia areata. Some clones in this sample may be carry-over from other donors' samples.

The genes are TRBV4-3 and TRBJ2-1; 8 nucleotides match TRBD2. The length of the CDR3 is 13 residues. J gave up 9 bases and V 0 bases, and 1 base lay outside the gene matches. Germline V CDR1 and CDR2: LGHNA, YSLEER. CDR3 nucleotides: TGCGCCAGCAGCCAAGAGACTAGCGCTGAGCAGTTCTTC. Residues: CASSQETSAEQFF.

The gene calls are TRBV5-6 and TRBJ1-1, with D unresolved. Germline V gene sequence: CDR1 SGHDT, CDR2 YYEEEE. V was shortened by 2 bases and J by 7 bases, with 9 bases between the two germline ends. The CDR3 length is 12 residues. The CDR3 nucleotides read TGTGCCAGCAGCTTCCGCCGGGATGAAGCTTTCTTT. As protein: CASSFRRDEAFF.

This rearrangement joins TRBV4-3 to TRBJ2-3; TRBD1 agrees at 9 bases. Germline V CDR1 and CDR2: LGHNA, YSLEER. V was clipped by 4 bases and J by 2 bases; unmatched bases: 4. This CDR3 is 15 amino acids long. CDR3 bases: TGCGCCAGCAGCCGACAGGGGGTGGCCACAGATACGCAGTATTTT. This codes for CASSRQGVATDTQYF.

Many counts were recorded for this clonotype. The V and J genes are TRBV7-2 and TRBJ1-5; no clear D. The V end lost 4 bases, the J end lost 7 bases, and 14 bases lay between the germline ends. Looked up from germline, CDR1 is SGHTA and CDR2 is FQGNSA. The CDR3 contains 14 residues. CDR3 DNA: TGTGCCAGCAGCTCAGGCCCCGGTGGCCAGCCCCAGCATTTT. Translation: CASSSGPGGQPQHF.

At least ten counts were recorded for this clonotype. The chain links TRBV2 to TRBJ2-2, with D perhaps matching TRBD2 (6 bases). CDR1 is SNHLY and CDR2 is FYNNEI in the germline V gene. Trimming left V 4 bases short and J 5 bases short, with 8 bases between. The CDR3 runs to 13 residues. The CDR3 spells CASSVGGTGELFF. CDR3 in DNA: TGTGCCAGCAGTGTCGGGGGTACCGGGGAGCTGTTTTTT.

The chain links TRBV5-1 to TRBJ1-2; tentative D call: TRBD1 (6 bases). Germline CDR1 and CDR2: SGHRS and YFSETQ. The CDR3 length is 13 residues. V was cut by 0 bases and J by 6 bases, with 9 bases left in between. DNA of the CDR3: TGCGCCAGCAGCTTGGCAGGGGTGGATGGCTACACCTTC. Amino acids: CASSLAGVDGYTF.

Only a few counts were recorded for this clonotype. The V call is TRBV5-1, the J call TRBJ2-7, with 7 bases matching TRBD1. The CDR3 is 14 residues long. V was clipped by 2 bases and J by 6 bases; unmatched bases: 8. In germline, CDR1 is SGHRS, CDR2 YFSETQ. The CDR3 DNA reads as TGCGCCAGCAGCTTCCGACAGGGCCGCTCCGAGCAGTACTTC. This codes for CASSFRQGRSEQYF.

This clonotype was seen a handful of times. In DNA form, the CDR3 reads TGTGCCAGCAGTTTGGGGCCGGTCTTGAACACTGAAGCTTTCTTT. Amino acid sequence: CASSLGPVLNTEAFF. The chain uses TRBV12-3 or TRBV12-4 and TRBJ1-1; maybe TRBD1 (5 bases). Trimming left V 3 bases short and J 0 bases short, with 11 bases between. The CDR3 consists of 15 residues.

This sequence joins TRBV4-3 and TRBJ1-2; possible D gene TRBD1, 6 bases. CDR3 length: 16 residues. V dropped 0 bases and J dropped 4 bases, with 15 bases sitting between them. Germline assignment: CDR1 LGHNA and CDR2 YSLEER. The CDR3 DNA follows: TGCGCCAGCAGCCAAGAGGCCCCTACAGGGATCTATGGCTACACCTTC. Protein product: CASSQEAPTGIYGYTF.

The chain's CDR3 is CSAGYSGVVQETQYF. As DNA, the CDR3 is TGCAGTGCTGGATACTCAGGGGTGGTACAAGAGACCCAGTACTTC. The chain has TRBV20-1 and TRBJ2-5, with a tentative D call TRBD1 (6 bases). CDR1 is DFQATT, CDR2 SNEGSKA, per germline (reference sequence). V was cut by 5 bases and J by 2 bases, with 18 bases left in between. The CDR3 runs to 15 residues.

In its sample, this clonotype was seen many times. The rearrangement links TRBV6-2 or TRBV6-3 to TRBJ1-1, with TRBD1 as a possible D gene (5 bases). V was clipped by 5 bases and J by 1 base, with 17 bases between them. Germline V gene lookup returns CDR1 MNHEY and CDR2 SVGEGT. The CDR3 is 16 residues long. The DNA for the CDR3 is TGTGCCAGCAGTCCCCGCCAGGGTTGGAGGAACACTGAAGCTTTCTTT. It translates to CASSPRQGWRNTEAFF.

This clonotype came up many times. This chain links TRBV4-1 with TRBJ2-1; 13 nucleotides agree with TRBD2. The junction had 5 bases not matched to a gene; V was cut back by 2 bases and J by 1 base. Germline CDR1 and CDR2: MGHRA and YSYEKL. The CDR3 runs 18 residues. The CDR3 reads CASSQFGTSGASYNEQFF. The CDR3 nucleotides read TGCGCCAGCAGCCAATTCGGGACTAGCGGGGCATCCTACAATGAGCAGTTCTTC.

The rearrangement links TRBV6-5 to TRBJ2-4; D is possibly TRBD1 (6 bases). Trimming left V 5 bases short and J 4 bases short, with 15 bases between. CDR1 MNHEY and CDR2 SVGAGI come from the germline V gene. The CDR3 loop spans 15 amino acids. The DNA of the CDR3 is TGTGCCAGCAGTGATACAGGGAGAACAAAAAACATTCAGTACTTC. It translates to CASSDTGRTKNIQYF.

The V gene is TRBV12-5, the J gene TRBJ1-1, with D possibly being TRBD1 (6 bases). The CDR3 consists of 16 residues. The germline V and J ends were trimmed by 7 bases and 5 bases, with 23 bases remaining between them. CDR1 LGHNT and CDR2 FRNRAP come from the germline V gene. CDR3 DNA: TGTGCTAGTGCTCCGACGGGGAGGGAAAGGGGGACTGAAGCTTTCTTT. Its protein product is CASAPTGRERGTEAFF.

This clonotype was recorded many times. The J gene is TRBJ2-7, the V gene TRBV12-3 or TRBV12-4, with D tentatively TRBD2 (5 bases). Trimming took 2 bases from V and 5 from J, leaving 10 bases between them. The CDR3 consists of 13 residues. CDR3 coding DNA: TGTGCCAGCAGTTTAAGGTCCGGGAACGAGCAGTACTTC. Translating gives CASSLRSGNEQYF.

The DNA for the CDR3 is TGTGCCATCAGTGCTGACAGAACTTATGGCTACACCTTC. It yields the protein CAISADRTYGYTF. The rearrangement links TRBV10-3 to TRBJ1-2; tentative D call: TRBD1 (5 bases). Looked up from germline, CDR1 is ENHRY and CDR2 is SYGVKD. Trimming removed 4 bases at V and 5 bases at J, with 11 bases between. CDR3 size: 13 residues.

With respect to this clonotype: At one end, the junction sequence differs from germline, possibly due to a read error. DNA for the CDR3: TGCAATGCTAGAGATGCAAGGGTCCTCTATAATTCACCCCTCCACTTT. It translates to CNARDARVLYNSPLHF. The chain employs TRBV20-1 and TRBJ1-6; unclear D gene. The CDR3 is 16 residues long. Germline CDR1 is DFQATT and CDR2 is SNEGSKA (reference sequence).

The chain carries TRBV27 and TRBJ2-5; D perhaps matches TRBD2 (6 bases). There are 12 residues in the CDR3. Germline V gene sequence: CDR1 MNHEY, CDR2 SMNVEV (reference sequence). V lost 6 bases and J lost 5, with 10 bases in between. CDR3 bases: TGTGCCAGCAGGGGAGGTCCGGAGACCCAGTACTTC. Translating it yields CASRGGPETQYF.